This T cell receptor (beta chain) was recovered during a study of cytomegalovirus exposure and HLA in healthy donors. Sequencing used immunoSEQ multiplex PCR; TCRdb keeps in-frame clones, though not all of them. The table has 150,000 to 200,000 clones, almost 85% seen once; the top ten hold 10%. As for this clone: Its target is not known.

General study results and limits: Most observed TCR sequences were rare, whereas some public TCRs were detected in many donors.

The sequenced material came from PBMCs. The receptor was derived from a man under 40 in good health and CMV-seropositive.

CDR3 region: CASSQGEDTEAFF. In DNA, the CDR3 is TGTGCCAGCAGTCAAGGGGAGGACACTGAAGCTTTCTTT. The chain uses TRBV7-2 and TRBJ1-1, with D tentatively TRBD1 (5 bases). Germline CDR1 reads SGHTA; CDR2 reads FQGNSA. V was clipped by 6 bases and J by 3 bases, with 11 bases between them. The CDR3 covers 13 residues.